This T cell receptor beta chain is from a study of T cell responses to AZD1222 COVID-19 vaccine. The table lists this clone with a count of one. Its antigen is not identified. Germline V lookup: CDR1 SGHVS, CDR2 FQNEAQ. The V segment lost 5 bases and the J segment 3 bases; nucleotides outside the gene matches: 15. CDR3 length: 17 amino acids. Study conclusions and caveats: Samples come after the peak T cell response, not at day 14.

The assay was immunoSEQ multiplex PCR, and TCRdb's table has in-frame clones only and misses some. The sample lists about 150,000 clones; approximately 90% were seen once. The rearrangement uses TRBV7-8 and TRBJ2-7; 8 nucleotides align to TRBD1. This specimen was peripheral blood, taken 28 days after the second AZD1222 dose. The receptor's source is an adult who received the AZD1222 COVID-19 vaccine. The CDR3 protein is CASSTTLGTGGGYEQYF. The CDR3 DNA reads as TGTGCCAGCAGCACTACGTTGGGGACAGGAGGAGGCTACGAGCAGTACTTC.